This TCR beta chain was identified in a study of T cell responses to AZD1222 COVID-19 vaccine. Libraries were prepared by immunoSEQ multiplex PCR; TCRdb keeps only in-frame clonotypes and omits some of them. Of around 120,000 clones in the sample, about 88% were seen once. The CDR3 length is 16 residues. Germline lookup yields CDR1 MNHEY and CDR2 SMNVEV (reference sequence). Unmatched junction bases numbered 14, after V lost 6 bases and J lost 6 bases. The chain has TRBV27 and TRBJ1-2; 9 nucleotides align to TRBD1. The clonotype comes from an adult in good health. Material: peripheral blood, obtained on day 0 of MenACWY control vaccination. CDR3 sequence reads: CASSNTGTGLLNGYTF. The CDR3 bases are TGTGCCAGCAGCAATACCGGGACAGGGCTCCTCAATGGCTACACCTTC.